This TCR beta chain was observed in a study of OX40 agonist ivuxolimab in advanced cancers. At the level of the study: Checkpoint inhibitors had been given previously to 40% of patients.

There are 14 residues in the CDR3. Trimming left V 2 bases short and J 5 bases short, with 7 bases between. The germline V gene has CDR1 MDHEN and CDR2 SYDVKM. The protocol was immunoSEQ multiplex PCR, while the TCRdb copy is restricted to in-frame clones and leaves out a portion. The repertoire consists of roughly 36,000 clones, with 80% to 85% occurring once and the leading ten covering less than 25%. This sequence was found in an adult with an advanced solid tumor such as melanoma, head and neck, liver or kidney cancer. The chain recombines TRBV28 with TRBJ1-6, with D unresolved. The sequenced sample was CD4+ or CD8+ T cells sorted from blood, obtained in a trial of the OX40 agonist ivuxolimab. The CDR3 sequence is CASSLAGDNSPLHF. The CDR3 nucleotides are TGTGCCAGCAGTTTAGCTGGGGATAATTCACCCCTCCACTTT.